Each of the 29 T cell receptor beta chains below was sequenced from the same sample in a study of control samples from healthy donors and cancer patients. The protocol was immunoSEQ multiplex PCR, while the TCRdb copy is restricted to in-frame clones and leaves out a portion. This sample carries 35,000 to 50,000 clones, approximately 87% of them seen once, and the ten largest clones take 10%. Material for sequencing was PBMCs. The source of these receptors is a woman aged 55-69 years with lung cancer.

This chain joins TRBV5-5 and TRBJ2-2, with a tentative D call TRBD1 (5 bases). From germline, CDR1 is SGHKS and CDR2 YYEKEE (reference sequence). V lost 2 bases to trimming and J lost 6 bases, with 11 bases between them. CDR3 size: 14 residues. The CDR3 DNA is TGTGCCAGCAGCTTAGGGGCAAAAGCCGGGGAGCTGTTTTTT. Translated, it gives CASSLGAKAGELFF.

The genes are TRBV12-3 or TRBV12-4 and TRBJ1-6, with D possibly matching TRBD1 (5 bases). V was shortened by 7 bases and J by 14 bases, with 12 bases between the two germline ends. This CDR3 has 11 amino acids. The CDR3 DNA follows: TGTGCCAGCACCGCGATAGGGGCCCTCCACTTT. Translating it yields CASTAIGALHF.

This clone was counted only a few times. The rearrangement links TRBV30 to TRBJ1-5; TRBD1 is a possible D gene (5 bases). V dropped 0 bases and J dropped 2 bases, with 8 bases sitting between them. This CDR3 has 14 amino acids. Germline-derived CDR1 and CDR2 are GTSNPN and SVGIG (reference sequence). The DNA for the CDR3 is TGTGCCTGGAGTGTCAAAGGGGGCAATCAGCCCCAGCATTTT. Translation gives CAWSVKGGNQPQHF.

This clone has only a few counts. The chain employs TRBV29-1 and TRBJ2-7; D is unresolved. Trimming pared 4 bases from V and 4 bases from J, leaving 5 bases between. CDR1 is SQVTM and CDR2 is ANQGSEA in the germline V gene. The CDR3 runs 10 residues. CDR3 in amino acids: CSVVFYEQYF. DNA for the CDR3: TGCAGCGTTGTATTTTACGAGCAGTACTTC.

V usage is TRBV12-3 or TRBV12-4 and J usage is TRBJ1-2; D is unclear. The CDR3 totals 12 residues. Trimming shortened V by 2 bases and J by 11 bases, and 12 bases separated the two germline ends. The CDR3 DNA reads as TGTGCCAGCAGTTTAAGGCCGTTTTATTACACCTTC. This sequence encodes CASSLRPFYYTF.

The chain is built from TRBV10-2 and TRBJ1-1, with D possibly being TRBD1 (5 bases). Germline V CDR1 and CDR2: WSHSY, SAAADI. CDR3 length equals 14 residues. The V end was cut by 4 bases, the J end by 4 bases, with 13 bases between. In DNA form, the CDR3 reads TGCGCCAGCAGTGTACGGGGCGGTAGCACTGAAGCTTTCTTT. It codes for CASSVRGGSTEAFF.

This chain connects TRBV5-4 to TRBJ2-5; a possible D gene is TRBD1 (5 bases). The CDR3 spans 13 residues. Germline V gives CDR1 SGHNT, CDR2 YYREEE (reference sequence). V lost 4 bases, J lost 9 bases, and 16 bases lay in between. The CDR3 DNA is TGTGCCAGCAGCCCAGGGCCCTCCGGCCCCCAGTACTTC. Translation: CASSPGPSGPQYF.

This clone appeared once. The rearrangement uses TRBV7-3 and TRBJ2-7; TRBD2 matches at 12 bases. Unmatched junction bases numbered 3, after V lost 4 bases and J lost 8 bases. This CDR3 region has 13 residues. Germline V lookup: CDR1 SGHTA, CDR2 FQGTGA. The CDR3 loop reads CASSSGLAGKQYF. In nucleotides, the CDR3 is TGTGCCAGCAGCTCTGGACTAGCGGGAAAGCAGTACTTC.

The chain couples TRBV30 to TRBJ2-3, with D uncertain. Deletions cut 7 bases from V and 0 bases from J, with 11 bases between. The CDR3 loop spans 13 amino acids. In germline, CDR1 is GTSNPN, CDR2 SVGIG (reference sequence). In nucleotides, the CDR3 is TGTGCCTCCGCAAGGGCTAGCACAGATACGCAGTATTTT. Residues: CASARASTDTQYF.

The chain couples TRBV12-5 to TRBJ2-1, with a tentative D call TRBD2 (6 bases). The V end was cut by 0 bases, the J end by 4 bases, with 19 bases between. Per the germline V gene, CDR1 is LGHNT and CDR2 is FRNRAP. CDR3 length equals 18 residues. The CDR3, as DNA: TGTGCTAGTGGTTTGGTAAAGGAGGGGCAGGGTTTATACAATGAGCAGTTCTTC. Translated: CASGLVKEGQGLYNEQFF.

The chain's CDR3 is CASSLRDRGLRMNTEAFF. The CDR3 DNA sequence: TGTGCCAGCAGTTTAAGGGACAGGGGGCTCCGCATGAACACTGAAGCTTTCTTT. The gene calls are TRBV28 and TRBJ1-1; 12 positions match TRBD1. J gave up 0 bases and V 2 bases, and 7 bases lay outside the gene matches. This CDR3 is 18 amino acids long. Germline V gene lookup returns CDR1 MDHEN and CDR2 SYDVKM.

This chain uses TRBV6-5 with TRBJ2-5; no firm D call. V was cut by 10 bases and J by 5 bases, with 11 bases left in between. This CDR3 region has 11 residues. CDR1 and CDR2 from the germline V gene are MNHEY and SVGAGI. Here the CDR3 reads CANANLETQYF. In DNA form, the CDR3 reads TGTGCCAACGCTAACTTGGAGACCCAGTACTTC.

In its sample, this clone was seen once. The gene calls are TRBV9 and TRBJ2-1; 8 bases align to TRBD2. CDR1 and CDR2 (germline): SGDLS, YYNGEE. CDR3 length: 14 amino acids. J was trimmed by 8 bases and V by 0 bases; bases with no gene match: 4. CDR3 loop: CASSVGAAGDEQFF. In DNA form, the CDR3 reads TGTGCCAGCAGCGTAGGGGCAGCGGGAGATGAGCAGTTCTTC.

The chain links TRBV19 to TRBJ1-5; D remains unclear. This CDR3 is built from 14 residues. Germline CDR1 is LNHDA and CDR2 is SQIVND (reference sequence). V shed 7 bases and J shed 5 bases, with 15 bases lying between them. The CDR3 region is CASTGQTGYQPQHF. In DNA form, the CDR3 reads TGTGCCAGTACCGGCCAAACGGGCTATCAGCCCCAGCATTTT.

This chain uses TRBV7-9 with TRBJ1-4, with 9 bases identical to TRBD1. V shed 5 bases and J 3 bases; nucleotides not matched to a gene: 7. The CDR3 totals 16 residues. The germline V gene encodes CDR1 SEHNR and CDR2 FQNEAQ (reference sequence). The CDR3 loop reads CASSQQGARANEKLFF. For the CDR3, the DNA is TGTGCCAGCAGCCAACAGGGGGCGAGGGCTAATGAAAAACTGTTTTTT.

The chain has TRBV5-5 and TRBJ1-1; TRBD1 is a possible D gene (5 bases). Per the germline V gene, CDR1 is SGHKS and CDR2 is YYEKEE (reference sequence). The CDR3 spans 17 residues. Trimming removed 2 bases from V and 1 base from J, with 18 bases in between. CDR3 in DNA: TGTGCCAGCAGCTTTGGGGCCCCAGTGGGGCGGAACACTGAAGCTTTCTTT. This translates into CASSFGAPVGRNTEAFF.

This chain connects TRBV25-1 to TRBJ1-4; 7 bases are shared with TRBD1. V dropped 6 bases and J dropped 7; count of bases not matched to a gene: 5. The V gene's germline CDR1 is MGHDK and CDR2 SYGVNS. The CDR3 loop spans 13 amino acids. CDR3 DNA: TGTGCCAGCAGAGACAGGGTGGGTGAAAAACTGTTTTTT. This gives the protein CASRDRVGEKLFF. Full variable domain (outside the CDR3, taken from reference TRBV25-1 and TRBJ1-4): EADIYQTPRYLVIGTGKKITLECSQTMGHDKMYWYQQDPGMELHLIHYSYGVNSTEKGDLSSESTVSRIRTEHFPLTLESARPSHTSQYLCASRDRVGEKLFFGSGTQLSVL.

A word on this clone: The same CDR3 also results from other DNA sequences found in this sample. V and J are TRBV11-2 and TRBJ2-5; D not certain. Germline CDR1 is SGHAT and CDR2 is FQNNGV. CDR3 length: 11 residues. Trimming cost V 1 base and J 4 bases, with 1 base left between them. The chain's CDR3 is CASSLGETQYF. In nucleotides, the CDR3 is TGTGCCAGCAGCTTAGGAGAGACCCAGTACTTC.

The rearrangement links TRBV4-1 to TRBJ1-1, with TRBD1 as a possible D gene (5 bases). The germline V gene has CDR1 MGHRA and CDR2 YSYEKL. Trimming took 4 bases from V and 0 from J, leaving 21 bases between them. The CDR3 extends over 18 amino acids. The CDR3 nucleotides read TGCGCCAGCAGCCGCACATACGGGTCGGGGGGATTGAACACTGAAGCTTTCTTT. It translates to CASSRTYGSGGLNTEAFF.

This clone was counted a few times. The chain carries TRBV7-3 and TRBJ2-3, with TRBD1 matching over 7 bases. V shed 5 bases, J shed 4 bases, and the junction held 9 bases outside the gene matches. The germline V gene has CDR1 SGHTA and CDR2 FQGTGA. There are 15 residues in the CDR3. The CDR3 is CASSPAGGSADTQYF. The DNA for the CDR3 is TGTGCCAGCAGCCCTGCAGGGGGTTCGGCAGATACGCAGTATTTT.

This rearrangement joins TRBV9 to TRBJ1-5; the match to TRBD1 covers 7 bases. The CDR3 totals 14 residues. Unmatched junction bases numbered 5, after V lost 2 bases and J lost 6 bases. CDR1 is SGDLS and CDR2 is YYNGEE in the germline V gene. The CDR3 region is CASSVGGGSQPQHF. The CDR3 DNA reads TGTGCCAGCAGCGTTGGAGGGGGCAGTCAGCCCCAGCATTTT.

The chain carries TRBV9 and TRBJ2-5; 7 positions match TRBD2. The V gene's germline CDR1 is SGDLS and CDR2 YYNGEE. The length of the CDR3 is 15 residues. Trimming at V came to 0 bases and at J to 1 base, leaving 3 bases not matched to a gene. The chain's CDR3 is CASSVGSSGQETQYF. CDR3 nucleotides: TGTGCCAGCAGCGTAGGGTCTAGCGGCCAAGAGACCCAGTACTTC.

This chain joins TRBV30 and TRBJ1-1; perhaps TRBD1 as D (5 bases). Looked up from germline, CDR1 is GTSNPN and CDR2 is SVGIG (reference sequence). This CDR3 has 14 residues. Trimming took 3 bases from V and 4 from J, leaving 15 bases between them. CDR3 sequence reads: CAWRLPGGGTEAFF. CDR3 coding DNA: TGTGCCTGGAGACTTCCGGGGGGAGGCACTGAAGCTTTCTTT.

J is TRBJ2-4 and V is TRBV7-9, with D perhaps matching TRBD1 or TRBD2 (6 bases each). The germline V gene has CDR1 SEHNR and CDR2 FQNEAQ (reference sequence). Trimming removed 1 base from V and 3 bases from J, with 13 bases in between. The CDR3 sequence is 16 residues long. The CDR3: CASSLGGATLKNIQYF. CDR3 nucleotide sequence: TGTGCCAGCAGCTTAGGGGGGGCCACCCTCAAAAACATTCAGTACTTC.

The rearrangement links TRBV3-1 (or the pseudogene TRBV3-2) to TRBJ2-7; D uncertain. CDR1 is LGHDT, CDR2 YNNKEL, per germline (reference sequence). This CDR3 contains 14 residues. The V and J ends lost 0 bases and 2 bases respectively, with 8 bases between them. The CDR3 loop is CASSQDFPAYEQYF. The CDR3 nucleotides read TGTGCCAGCAGCCAAGATTTTCCAGCCTACGAGCAGTACTTC.

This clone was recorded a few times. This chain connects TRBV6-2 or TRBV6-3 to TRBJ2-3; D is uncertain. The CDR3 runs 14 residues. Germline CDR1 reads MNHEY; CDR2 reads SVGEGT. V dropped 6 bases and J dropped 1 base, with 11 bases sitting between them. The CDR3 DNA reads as TGTGCCAGCAGCAACGTTGGGGGCACAGATACGCAGTATTTT. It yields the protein CASSNVGGTDTQYF.

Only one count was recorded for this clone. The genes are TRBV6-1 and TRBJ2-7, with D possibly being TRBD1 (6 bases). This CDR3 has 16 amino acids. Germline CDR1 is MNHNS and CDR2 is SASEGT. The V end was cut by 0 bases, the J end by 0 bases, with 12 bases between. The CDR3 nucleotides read TGTGCCAGCAGTGAAGCCGACAGGATCCTCTCCTACGAGCAGTACTTC. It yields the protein CASSEADRILSYEQYF.

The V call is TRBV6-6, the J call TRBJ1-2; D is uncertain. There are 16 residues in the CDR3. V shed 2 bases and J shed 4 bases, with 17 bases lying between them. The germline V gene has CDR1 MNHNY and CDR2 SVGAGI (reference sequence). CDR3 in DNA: TGTGCCAGCAGTTACCCGAATTCGTTGGGGATCTATGGCTACACCTTC. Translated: CASSYPNSLGIYGYTF.

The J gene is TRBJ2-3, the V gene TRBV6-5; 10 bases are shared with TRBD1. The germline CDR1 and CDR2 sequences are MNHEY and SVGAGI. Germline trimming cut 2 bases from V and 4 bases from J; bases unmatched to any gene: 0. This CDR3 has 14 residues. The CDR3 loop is CASSYGQGADTQYF. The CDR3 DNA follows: TGTGCCAGCAGTTACGGACAGGGGGCAGATACGCAGTATTTT.